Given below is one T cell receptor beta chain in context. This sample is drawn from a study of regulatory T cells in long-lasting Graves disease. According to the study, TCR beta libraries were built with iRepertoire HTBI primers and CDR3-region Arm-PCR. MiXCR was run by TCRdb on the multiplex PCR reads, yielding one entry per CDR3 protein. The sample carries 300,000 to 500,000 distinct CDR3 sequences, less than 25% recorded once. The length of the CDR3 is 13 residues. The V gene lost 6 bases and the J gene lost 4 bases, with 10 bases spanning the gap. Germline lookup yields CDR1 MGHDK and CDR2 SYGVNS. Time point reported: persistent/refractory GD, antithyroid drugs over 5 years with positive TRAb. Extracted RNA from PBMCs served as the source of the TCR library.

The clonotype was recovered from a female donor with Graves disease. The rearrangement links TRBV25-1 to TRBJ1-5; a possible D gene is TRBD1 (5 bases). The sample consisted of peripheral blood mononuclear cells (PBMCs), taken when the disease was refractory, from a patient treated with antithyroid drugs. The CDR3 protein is CASSRAGNQPQHF. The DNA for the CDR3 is TGTGCCAGCAGCCGAGCAGGGAATCAGCCCCAGCATTTT.